A single TCR beta chain is shown here with its context. The sample belongs to a study of T cells in localized non-small cell lung cancer. CDR3 length equals 15 residues. V shed 0 bases and J shed 0 bases, with 6 bases lying between them. Germline CDR1 is LNHNV and CDR2 is YYDKDF (reference sequence). Clones were read by immunoSEQ multiplex PCR, and TCRdb kept only the in-frame ones, dropping some. Of 15,000 or so clones listed, roughly 80% are singletons. The chain joins TRBV15 to TRBJ2-1; D remains unclear. Material: peripheral blood, obtained before any cancer treatment. The origin of this receptor is a female donor at least 60 years old with stage I squamous cell lung carcinoma. As DNA, the CDR3 is TGTGCCACCAGCAGAGAAGGTCACTCCTACAATGAGCAGTTCTTC. Residues: CATSREGHSYNEQFF.